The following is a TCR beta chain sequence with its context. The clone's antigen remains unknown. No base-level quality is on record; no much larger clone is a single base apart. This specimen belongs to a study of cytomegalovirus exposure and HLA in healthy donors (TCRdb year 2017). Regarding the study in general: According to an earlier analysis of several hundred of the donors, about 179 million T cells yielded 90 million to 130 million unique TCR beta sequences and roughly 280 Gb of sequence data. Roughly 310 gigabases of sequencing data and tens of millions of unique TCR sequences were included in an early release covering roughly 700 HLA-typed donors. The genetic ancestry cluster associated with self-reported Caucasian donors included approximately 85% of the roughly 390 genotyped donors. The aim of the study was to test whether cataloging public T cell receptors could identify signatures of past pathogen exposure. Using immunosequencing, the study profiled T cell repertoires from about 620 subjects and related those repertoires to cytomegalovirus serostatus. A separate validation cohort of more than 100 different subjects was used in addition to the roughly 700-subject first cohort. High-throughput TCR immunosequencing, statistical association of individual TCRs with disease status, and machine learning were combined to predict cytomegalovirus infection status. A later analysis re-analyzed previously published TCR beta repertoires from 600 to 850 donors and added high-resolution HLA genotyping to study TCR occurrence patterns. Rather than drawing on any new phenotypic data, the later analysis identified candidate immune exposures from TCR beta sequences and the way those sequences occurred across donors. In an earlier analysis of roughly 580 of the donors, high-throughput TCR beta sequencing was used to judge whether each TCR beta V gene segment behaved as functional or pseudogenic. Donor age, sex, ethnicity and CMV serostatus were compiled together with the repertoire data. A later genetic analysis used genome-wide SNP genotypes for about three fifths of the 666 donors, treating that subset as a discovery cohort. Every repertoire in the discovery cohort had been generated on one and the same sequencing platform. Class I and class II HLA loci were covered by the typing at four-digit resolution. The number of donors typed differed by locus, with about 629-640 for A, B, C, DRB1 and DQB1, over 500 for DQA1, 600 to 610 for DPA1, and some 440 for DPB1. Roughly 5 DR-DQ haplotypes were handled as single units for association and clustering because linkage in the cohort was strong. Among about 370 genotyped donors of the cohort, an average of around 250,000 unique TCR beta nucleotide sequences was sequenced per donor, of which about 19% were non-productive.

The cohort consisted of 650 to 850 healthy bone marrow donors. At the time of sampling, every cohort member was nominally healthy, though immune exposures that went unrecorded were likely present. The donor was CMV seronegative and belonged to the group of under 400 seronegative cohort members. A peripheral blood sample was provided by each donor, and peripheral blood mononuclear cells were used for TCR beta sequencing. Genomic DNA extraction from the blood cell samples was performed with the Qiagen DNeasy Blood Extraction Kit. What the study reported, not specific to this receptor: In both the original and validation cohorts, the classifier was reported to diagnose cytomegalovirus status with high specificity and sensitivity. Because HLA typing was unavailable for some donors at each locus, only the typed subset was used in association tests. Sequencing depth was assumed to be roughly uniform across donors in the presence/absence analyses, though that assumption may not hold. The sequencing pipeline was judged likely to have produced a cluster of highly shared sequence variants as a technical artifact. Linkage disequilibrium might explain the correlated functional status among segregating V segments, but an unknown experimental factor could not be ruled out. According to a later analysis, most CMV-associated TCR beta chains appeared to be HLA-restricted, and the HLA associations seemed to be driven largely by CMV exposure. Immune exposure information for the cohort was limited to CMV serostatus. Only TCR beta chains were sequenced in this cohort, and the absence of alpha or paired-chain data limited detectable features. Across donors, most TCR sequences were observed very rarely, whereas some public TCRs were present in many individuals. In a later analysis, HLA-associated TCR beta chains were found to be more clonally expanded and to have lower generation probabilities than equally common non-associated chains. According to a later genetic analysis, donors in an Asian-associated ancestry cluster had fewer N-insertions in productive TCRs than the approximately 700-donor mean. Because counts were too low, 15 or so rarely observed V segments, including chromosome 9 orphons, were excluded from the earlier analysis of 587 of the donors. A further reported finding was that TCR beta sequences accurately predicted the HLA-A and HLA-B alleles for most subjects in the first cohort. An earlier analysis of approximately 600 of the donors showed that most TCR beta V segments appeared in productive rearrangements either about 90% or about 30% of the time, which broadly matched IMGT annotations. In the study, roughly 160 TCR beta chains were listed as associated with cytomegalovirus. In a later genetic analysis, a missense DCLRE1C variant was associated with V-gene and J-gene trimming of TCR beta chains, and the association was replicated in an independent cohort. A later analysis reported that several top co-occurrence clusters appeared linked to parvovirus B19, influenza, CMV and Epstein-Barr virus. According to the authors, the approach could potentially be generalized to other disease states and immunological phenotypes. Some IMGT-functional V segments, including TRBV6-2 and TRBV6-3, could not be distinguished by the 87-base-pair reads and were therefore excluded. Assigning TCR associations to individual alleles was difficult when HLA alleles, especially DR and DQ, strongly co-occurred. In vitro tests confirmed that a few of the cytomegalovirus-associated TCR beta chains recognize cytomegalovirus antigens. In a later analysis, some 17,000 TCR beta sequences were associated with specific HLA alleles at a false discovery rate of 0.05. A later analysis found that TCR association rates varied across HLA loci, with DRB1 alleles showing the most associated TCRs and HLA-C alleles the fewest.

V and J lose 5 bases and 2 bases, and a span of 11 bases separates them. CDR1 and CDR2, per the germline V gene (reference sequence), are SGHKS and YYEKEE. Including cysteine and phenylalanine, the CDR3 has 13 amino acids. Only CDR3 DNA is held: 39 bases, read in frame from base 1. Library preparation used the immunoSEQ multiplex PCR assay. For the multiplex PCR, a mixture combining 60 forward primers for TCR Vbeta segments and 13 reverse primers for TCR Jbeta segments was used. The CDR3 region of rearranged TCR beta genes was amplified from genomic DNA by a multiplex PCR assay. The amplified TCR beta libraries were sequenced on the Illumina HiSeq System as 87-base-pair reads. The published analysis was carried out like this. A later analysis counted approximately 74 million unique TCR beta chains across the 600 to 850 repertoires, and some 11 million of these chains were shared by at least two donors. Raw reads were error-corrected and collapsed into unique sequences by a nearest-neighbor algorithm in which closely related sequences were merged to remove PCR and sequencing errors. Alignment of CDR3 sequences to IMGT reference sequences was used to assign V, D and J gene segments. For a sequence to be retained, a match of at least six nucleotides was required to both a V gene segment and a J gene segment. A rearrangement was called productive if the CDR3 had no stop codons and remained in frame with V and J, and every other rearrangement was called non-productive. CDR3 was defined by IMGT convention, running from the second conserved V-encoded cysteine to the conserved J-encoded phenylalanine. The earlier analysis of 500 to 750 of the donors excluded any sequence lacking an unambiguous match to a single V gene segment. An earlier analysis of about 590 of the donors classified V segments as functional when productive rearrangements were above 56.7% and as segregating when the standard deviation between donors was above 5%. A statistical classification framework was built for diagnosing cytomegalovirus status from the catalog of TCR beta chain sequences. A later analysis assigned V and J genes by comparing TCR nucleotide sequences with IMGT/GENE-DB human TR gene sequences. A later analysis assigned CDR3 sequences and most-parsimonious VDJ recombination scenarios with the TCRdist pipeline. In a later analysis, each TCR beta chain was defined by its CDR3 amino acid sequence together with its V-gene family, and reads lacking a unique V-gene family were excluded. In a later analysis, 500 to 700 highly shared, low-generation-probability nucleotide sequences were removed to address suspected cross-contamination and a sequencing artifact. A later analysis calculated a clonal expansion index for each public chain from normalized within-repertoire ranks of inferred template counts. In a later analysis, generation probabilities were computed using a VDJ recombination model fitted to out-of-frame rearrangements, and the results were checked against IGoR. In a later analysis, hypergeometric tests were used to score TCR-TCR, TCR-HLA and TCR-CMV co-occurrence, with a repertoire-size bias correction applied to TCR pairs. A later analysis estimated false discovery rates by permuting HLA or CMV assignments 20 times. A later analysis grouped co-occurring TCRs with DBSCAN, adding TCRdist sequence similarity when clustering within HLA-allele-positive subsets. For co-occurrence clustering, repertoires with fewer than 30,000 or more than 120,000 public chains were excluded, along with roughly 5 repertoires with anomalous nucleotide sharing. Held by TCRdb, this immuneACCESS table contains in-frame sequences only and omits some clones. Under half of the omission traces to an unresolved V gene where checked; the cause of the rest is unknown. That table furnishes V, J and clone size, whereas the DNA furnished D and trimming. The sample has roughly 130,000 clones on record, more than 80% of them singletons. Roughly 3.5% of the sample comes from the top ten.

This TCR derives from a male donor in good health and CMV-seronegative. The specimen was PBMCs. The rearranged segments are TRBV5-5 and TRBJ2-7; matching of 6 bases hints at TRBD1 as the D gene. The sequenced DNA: TGTGCCAGCAGGCGGCAGGGGCCCTACGAGCAGTACTTC. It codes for CASRRQGPYEQYF. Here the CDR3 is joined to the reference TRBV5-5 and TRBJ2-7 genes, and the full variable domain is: DAGVTQSPTHLIKTRGQQVTLRCSPISGHKSVSWYQQVLGQGPQFIFQYYEKEERGRGNFPDRFSARQFPNYSSELNVNALLLGDSALYLCASRRQGPYEQYFGPGTRLTVT.